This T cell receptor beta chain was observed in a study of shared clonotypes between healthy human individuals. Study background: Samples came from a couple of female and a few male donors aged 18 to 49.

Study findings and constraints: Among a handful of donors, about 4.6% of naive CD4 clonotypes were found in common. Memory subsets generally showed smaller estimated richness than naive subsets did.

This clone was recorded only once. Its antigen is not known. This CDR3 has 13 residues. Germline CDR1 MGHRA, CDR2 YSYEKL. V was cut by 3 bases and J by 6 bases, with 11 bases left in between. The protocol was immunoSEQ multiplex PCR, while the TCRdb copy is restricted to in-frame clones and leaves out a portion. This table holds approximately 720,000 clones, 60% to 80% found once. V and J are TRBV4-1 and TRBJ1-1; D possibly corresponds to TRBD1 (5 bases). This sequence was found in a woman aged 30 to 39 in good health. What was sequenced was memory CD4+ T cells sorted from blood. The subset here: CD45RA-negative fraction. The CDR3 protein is CASSQFRQSEAFF. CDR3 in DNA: TGCGCCAGCAGCCAGTTTAGACAGTCTGAAGCTTTCTTT.